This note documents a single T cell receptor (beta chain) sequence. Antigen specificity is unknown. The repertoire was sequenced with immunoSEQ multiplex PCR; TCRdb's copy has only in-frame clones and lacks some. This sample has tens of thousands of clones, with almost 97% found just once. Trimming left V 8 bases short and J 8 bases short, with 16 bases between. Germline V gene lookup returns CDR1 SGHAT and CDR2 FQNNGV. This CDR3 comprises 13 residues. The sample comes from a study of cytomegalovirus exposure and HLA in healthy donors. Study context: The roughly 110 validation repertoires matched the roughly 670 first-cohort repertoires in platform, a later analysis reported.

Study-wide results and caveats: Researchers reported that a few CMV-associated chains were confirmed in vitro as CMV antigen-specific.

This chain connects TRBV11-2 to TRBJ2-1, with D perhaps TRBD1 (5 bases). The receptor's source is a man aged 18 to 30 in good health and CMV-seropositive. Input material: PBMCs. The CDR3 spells CASSDSPRDEQFF. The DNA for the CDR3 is TGTGCCAGCTCCGACTCGCCCAGGGATGAGCAGTTCTTC.